This T cell receptor beta chain was captured by sequencing in a study of CD8 T cells in ankylosing spondylitis. TCRdb reanalysed the 5' RACE reads using MiXCR and keeps one entry per CDR3 protein. Of hundreds of thousands of distinct CDR3 sequences listed, 12% are singletons. Findings and limits, study-wide: It appeared that ankylosing spondylitis blood was characterized by a TCR beta motif of fewer than ten highly homologous variants.

Germline V CDR1 and CDR2: DFQATT, SNEGSKA (reference sequence). The CDR3 length is 14 residues. V lost 6 bases and J lost 4; bases outside the gene matches: 10. About this clonotype itself: Its cognate antigen is unknown.

V usage is TRBV20-1 and J usage is TRBJ2-7, with 9 positions matching TRBD1. The sequence was collected from a male donor with ankylosing spondylitis. Sequencing was carried out using blood, either unsorted or a sorted T cell fraction (not recorded which). The CDR3 is CSASPGQGKYEQYF. The CDR3 bases are TGCAGTGCCAGCCCGGGACAGGGAAAGTACGAGCAGTACTTC.